This is a list of T cell receptor beta chains from one sample in a study of siplizumab effects on memory and regulatory T cells. The method was immunoSEQ multiplex PCR; TCRdb's version includes in-frame clones alone and lacks a portion of them. There are about 69,000 clones in the sample; 80% to 90% occur only once, and about 1.5% lies in the top ten. The sequencing sample was made of Tregs sorted from blood. These receptors were taken from a human donor in good health. CDR3s include the opening cysteine and the closing phenylalanine or tryptophan. The D gene is left open where the match is weak. Clone sizes are given selectively: once, few, many, or a class where the clone is expanded.

CDR3aa: CAWSGGRAYEQYF
CDR3nt: TGTGCCTGGAGTGGCGGGAGGGCCTACGAGCAGTACTTC
v_gene: TRBV30
abundance: NA
d_gene: TRBD2
j_gene: TRBJ2-7

CDR3aa: CASSPWGRNEKLFF
CDR3nt: TGTGCCAGCAGCCCATGGGGGAGGAATGAAAAACTGTTTTTT
v_gene: TRBV27
abundance: NA
d_gene: NA
j_gene: TRBJ1-4

CDR3aa: CASSLERYGYTF
CDR3nt: TGTGCCAGCAGCTTGGAGCGCTATGGCTACACCTTC
v_gene: TRBV5-4
abundance: NA
d_gene: NA
j_gene: TRBJ1-2

CDR3aa: CASTGLAGLGETQYF
CDR3nt: TGTGCCAGCACGGGACTAGCGGGGCTCGGAGAGACCCAGTACTTC
v_gene: TRBV6-6
abundance: NA
d_gene: TRBD2
j_gene: TRBJ2-5

CDR3aa: CASSFLRGRRSTDTQYF
CDR3nt: TGTGCCAGCAGCTTCTTACGTGGGAGGCGTAGCACAGATACGCAGTATTTT
v_gene: TRBV5-4
abundance: NA
d_gene: NA
j_gene: TRBJ2-3

CDR3aa: CASAHRVVEKLFF
CDR3nt: TGTGCCAGTGCCCACAGGGTCGTGGAAAAACTGTTTTTT
v_gene: TRBV19
abundance: once
d_gene: NA
j_gene: TRBJ1-4

CDR3aa: CASSLSRVLNTEAFF
CDR3nt: TGTGCCAGCAGTTTATCCCGGGTTCTGAACACTGAAGCTTTCTTT
v_gene: TRBV27
abundance: once
d_gene: NA
j_gene: TRBJ1-1

CDR3aa: CASSLLDEQFF
CDR3nt: TGTGCCAGCAGCTTACTGGATGAGCAGTTCTTC
v_gene: TRBV5-8
abundance: NA
d_gene: NA
j_gene: TRBJ2-1

CDR3aa: CASSYNRETIYF
CDR3nt: TGTGCCAGCAGCTACAACAGGGAGACCATATATTTT
v_gene: TRBV7-2
abundance: NA
d_gene: NA
j_gene: TRBJ1-3

CDR3aa: CASSPNRGARAEAFF
CDR3nt: TGTGCCAGTAGTCCGAACCGGGGGGCGCGGGCTGAAGCTTTCTTT
v_gene: TRBV19
abundance: NA
d_gene: NA
j_gene: TRBJ1-1

CDR3aa: CASSKPTGEDTEAFF
CDR3nt: TGTGCCAGCAGCAAACCGACAGGGGAGGACACTGAAGCTTTCTTT
v_gene: TRBV21-1
abundance: NA
d_gene: NA
j_gene: TRBJ1-1

CDR3aa: CASSVTKGHTDTQYF
CDR3nt: TGTGCCAGCAGTGTGACTAAGGGACACACAGATACGCAGTATTTT
v_gene: TRBV28
abundance: NA
d_gene: NA
j_gene: TRBJ2-3

CDR3aa: CASTQGLAGAYEQYF
CDR3nt: TGTGCCAGCACACAGGGCCTAGCGGGAGCCTACGAGCAGTACTTC
v_gene: TRBV6-6
abundance: NA
d_gene: TRBD2
j_gene: TRBJ2-7

CDR3aa: CASSFSGAVERQHF
CDR3nt: TGTGCCAGCAGTTTCAGCGGGGCCGTGGAACGCCAGCATTTT
v_gene: TRBV28
abundance: NA
d_gene: NA
j_gene: TRBJ1-5

CDR3aa: CASSLNSQGWYEQYF
CDR3nt: TGTGCCAGCAGCTTAAACTCACAGGGATGGTACGAGCAGTACTTC
v_gene: TRBV7-9
abundance: NA
d_gene: NA
j_gene: TRBJ2-7

CDR3aa: CASGLVTTGGVNTGELFF
CDR3nt: TGTGCTAGTGGTTTGGTCACGACAGGGGGCGTAAACACCGGGGAGCTGTTTTTT
v_gene: TRBV12-5
abundance: NA
d_gene: TRBD1
j_gene: TRBJ2-2